Listed here are 3 T cell receptor beta chains from one sample, sequenced in a study of OX40 agonist ivuxolimab in advanced cancers. TCRdb's table, derived via immunoSEQ multiplex PCR, lists solely in-frame clones and lacks some. The sample includes tens of thousands of clones, about 83% of them seen just once. The sample here was CD4+ or CD8+ T cells sorted from blood, taken in a trial of the OX40 agonist ivuxolimab. The receptors were gathered from an adult with an advanced solid tumor such as melanoma, head and neck, liver or kidney cancer.

This sequence joins TRBV27 and TRBJ1-4; D is undetermined. This CDR3 spans 13 amino acids. The V gene's germline CDR1 is MNHEY and CDR2 SMNVEV (reference sequence). The V and J ends lost 5 bases and 8 bases respectively, with 12 bases between them. The CDR3 region is CASSEQRGEKLFF. Written as DNA, the CDR3 is TGTGCCAGCAGTGAGCAACGAGGAGAAAAACTGTTTTTT. Full variable domain (remainder filled in from reference TRBV27 and TRBJ1-4): EAQVTQNPRYLITVTGKKLTVTCSQNMNHEYMSWYRQDPGLGLRQIYYSMNVEVTDKGDVPEGYKVSRKEKRNFPLILESPSPNQTSLYFCASSEQRGEKLFFGSGTQLSVL.

V is TRBV9 and J is TRBJ1-1; D not resolved. Trimming shortened V by 4 bases and J by 1 base, and 8 bases separated the two germline ends. The CDR3 has 13 amino acids. CDR1 and CDR2 from the germline V gene are SGDLS and YYNGEE. The CDR3 loop is CASSPHGNTEAFF. CDR3 DNA: TGTGCCAGCAGCCCGCACGGGAACACTGAAGCTTTCTTT.

V and J are TRBV4-3 and TRBJ2-7; TRBD1 or TRBD2 may be the D gene (5 bases each). CDR1 LGHNA and CDR2 YSLEER come from the germline V gene. V shed 0 bases and J shed 3 bases, with 9 bases lying between them. The CDR3 runs 14 residues. In nucleotides, the CDR3 is TGCGCCAGCAGCCAAGATCGGGGCAGCTACGAGCAGTACTTC. Protein: CASSQDRGSYEQYF.